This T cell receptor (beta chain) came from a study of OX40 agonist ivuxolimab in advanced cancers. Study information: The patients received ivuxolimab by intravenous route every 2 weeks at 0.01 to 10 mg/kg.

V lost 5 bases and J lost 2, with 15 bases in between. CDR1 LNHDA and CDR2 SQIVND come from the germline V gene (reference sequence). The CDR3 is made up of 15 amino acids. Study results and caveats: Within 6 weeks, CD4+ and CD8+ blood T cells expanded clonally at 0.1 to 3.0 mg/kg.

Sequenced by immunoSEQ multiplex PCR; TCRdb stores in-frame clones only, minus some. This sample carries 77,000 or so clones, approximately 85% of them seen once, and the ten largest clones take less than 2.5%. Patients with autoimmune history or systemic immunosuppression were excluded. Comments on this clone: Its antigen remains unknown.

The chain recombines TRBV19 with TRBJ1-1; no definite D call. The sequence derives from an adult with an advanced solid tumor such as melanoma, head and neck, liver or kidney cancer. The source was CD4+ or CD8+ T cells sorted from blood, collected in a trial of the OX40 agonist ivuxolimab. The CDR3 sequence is CASSGFQAVNTEAFF. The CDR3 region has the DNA TGTGCCAGTAGTGGGTTCCAGGCGGTTAACACTGAAGCTTTCTTT.